This paragraph covers one T cell receptor beta chain sequence. Its target is unknown. This specimen belongs to a study of cytomegalovirus exposure and HLA in healthy donors. PCR employed 60 Vbeta and 13 Jbeta primers. Using immunoSEQ multiplex PCR, the repertoire was profiled, and TCRdb retains in-frame clones only, with some absent. This repertoire shows tens of thousands of clones, roughly 63% found once; its top ten account for around 6.3%. There are 12 residues in the CDR3. V was trimmed by 8 bases and J by 4 bases, leaving 9 bases between them. The V gene's germline CDR1 is ENHRY and CDR2 SYGVKD. Study-wide results and limits: Apart from CMV serostatus, no immune exposure information was available.

The rearrangement uses TRBV10-3 and TRBJ2-4; D might be TRBD2 (5 bases). The sequencing input was PBMCs. The clonotype comes from a woman aged 25 to 45 in good health and CMV-seronegative. The CDR3, as DNA: TGTGCCATCGCCGGGGAGAAAAACATTCAGTACTTC. As protein: CAIAGEKNIQYF.